A single sample is the source of the 29 T cell receptor beta chains below, sequenced in a study of T cell responses to AZD1222 COVID-19 vaccine. Data came from immunoSEQ multiplex PCR; TCRdb stores just in-frame clones and leaves some out. The sample carries about 120,000 clones, roughly 91% recorded once. The sample was peripheral blood, taken on day 0 of AZD1222 vaccination. These receptors were taken from an adult in good health.

This chain joins TRBV21-1 and TRBJ2-3; the D call of TRBD2 is as the table states it, not checked on the DNA. TRBV21-1 is described as a pseudogene. The CDR3 has 17 amino acids. The CDR3 DNA reads as TGTGCCAGCAGCAAAGGGGTCACGGGAGTAGTCGCAGATACGCAGTATTTT. Protein: CASSKGVTGVVADTQYF.

V and J are TRBV6-1 and TRBJ2-3; TRBD1 matches at 10 bases. The CDR3 is made up of 15 amino acids. Germline lookup yields CDR1 MNHNS and CDR2 SASEGT. V was pared by 1 base and J by 4 bases, with 2 bases of the junction left unmatched. CDR3 region: CASSEGGTGADTQYF. In DNA, the CDR3 is TGTGCCAGCAGTGAAGGGGGGACAGGGGCAGATACGCAGTATTTT.

The sample holds one count of this clone. The chain has TRBV28 and TRBJ1-2; D uncertain. The V and J ends lost 2 bases and 4 bases respectively, with 14 bases between them. Per the germline V gene, CDR1 is MDHEN and CDR2 is SYDVKM. This CDR3 region has 15 residues. Written as DNA, the CDR3 is TGTGCCAGCAGTTTAAACCTCGTTGGGAGCTATGGCTACACCTTC. It is translated as CASSLNLVGSYGYTF.

The chain joins TRBV6-5 to TRBJ2-1; D possibly corresponds to TRBD2 (5 bases). This CDR3 has 15 amino acids. Between the trimmed V and J ends, which lost 8 bases and 3 bases, there was a span of 17 bases. CDR1 and CDR2 (germline): MNHEY, SVGAGI. In nucleotides, the CDR3 is TGTGCCAGCCGCATTATGGAGGCTAACTACAATGAGCAGTTCTTC. This sequence encodes CASRIMEANYNEQFF.

V gene TRBV19 combines with J gene TRBJ1-4; TRBD1 matches at 8 bases. There are 15 residues in the CDR3. With V trimmed by 6 bases and J by 5 bases, 8 bases remained unmatched. The V gene's germline CDR1 is LNHDA and CDR2 SQIVND (reference sequence). The CDR3 region has the DNA TGTGCCAGTAGAAACGGACAGGGCTTCAATGAAAAACTGTTTTTT. Translation: CASRNGQGFNEKLFF.

The table lists this clone with a count of one. The V gene is TRBV5-6, the J gene TRBJ2-7; possibly TRBD1 or TRBD2 for D (5 bases each). CDR3 length: 15 amino acids. Germline lookup yields CDR1 SGHDT and CDR2 YYEEEE. The V end was cut by 10 bases, the J end by 4 bases, with 24 bases between. The chain's CDR3 is CAGGPGSGRGYEQYF. CDR3 sequence (DNA): TGTGCCGGGGGACCCGGGTCGGGAAGAGGGTACGAGCAGTACTTC.

CDR3 in amino acids: CASSKGGYSNQPQHF. CDR3 nucleotides: TGTGCCAGCAGCAAAGGGGGTTATAGCAATCAGCCCCAGCATTTT. V usage is TRBV21-1 and J usage is TRBJ1-5. TRBV21-1 is noted as a pseudogene. CDR3 length: 15 amino acids.

This chain joins TRBV18 and TRBJ1-1; a possible D gene is TRBD1 (6 bases). The CDR3 contains 16 residues. V was pared by 3 bases and J by 3 bases, with 17 bases between. Germline CDR1 is KGHSH and CDR2 is LQKENI. CDR3 in amino acids: CASSPLQGKQDTEAFF. As DNA, the CDR3 is TGTGCCAGCTCACCCCTTCAGGGGAAACAGGACACTGAAGCTTTCTTT.

The chain recombines TRBV6-5 with TRBJ1-6; the D is unclear. CDR3 length: 15 amino acids. The germline V and J ends were trimmed by 6 bases and 0 bases, with 9 bases remaining between them. Germline V gives CDR1 MNHEY, CDR2 SVGAGI. This chain's CDR3 is CASRPLSSYNSPLHF. CDR3 coding DNA: TGTGCCAGCAGACCCCTAAGCTCCTATAATTCACCCCTCCACTTT.

The chain couples TRBV4-2 to TRBJ1-3; D gene uncertain. The germline gives CDR1 LGHNA, CDR2 YNFKEQ. V lost 4 bases, J lost 0 bases, and 13 bases lay in between. This CDR3 spans 16 amino acids. CDR3 nucleotides: TGTGCCAGCAGCCCTCACTTTCAGAGCTCTGGAAACACCATATATTTT. This codes for CASSPHFQSSGNTIYF.

The genes are TRBV2 and TRBJ1-1; the match to TRBD1 covers 8 bases. CDR1 SNHLY and CDR2 FYNNEI come from the germline V gene. V lost 5 bases, J lost 1 base, and 9 bases stayed unmatched. The CDR3 loop spans 16 amino acids. As DNA, the CDR3 is TGTGCCAGCAGTCAACTGGGACAGGCCCAGAACACTGAAGCTTTCTTT. It is translated as CASSQLGQAQNTEAFF.

This clone was seen only a few times. This chain links TRBV29-1 with TRBJ1-2; D possibly corresponds to TRBD1 (6 bases). This CDR3 comprises 14 residues. Germline V gives CDR1 SQVTM, CDR2 ANQGSEA. Trimming cost V 2 bases and J 5 bases, with 15 bases left between them. The chain's CDR3 is CSVEPREGGYGYTF. Here the CDR3 DNA reads TGCAGCGTTGAACCCCGGGAAGGGGGGTATGGCTACACCTTC.

The genes are TRBV7-2 and TRBJ2-1, with 12 nucleotides matching TRBD2. The V and J ends lost 5 bases and 6 bases, in that order; junction bases with no gene match: 2. This CDR3 contains 14 residues. The germline gives CDR1 SGHTA, CDR2 FQGNSA. As DNA, the CDR3 is TGTGCCAGCAGCCCGGGACTAGCGGGCAATGAGCAGTTCTTC. Protein: CASSPGLAGNEQFF.

The chain combines TRBV6-5 with TRBJ2-5; D ambiguous. Germline assignment: CDR1 MNHEY and CDR2 SVGAGI. The length of the CDR3 is 13 residues. The V end was cut by 2 bases, the J end by 5 bases, with 9 bases between. The CDR3 DNA sequence: TGTGCCAGCAGTTACCTTCTGGGGGAGACCCAGTACTTC. Protein: CASSYLLGETQYF.

The V call is TRBV18, the J call TRBJ1-1; D possibly corresponds to TRBD1 (6 bases). V was shortened by 1 base and J by 3 bases, with 21 bases between the two germline ends. CDR3 size: 18 residues. CDR1 KGHSH and CDR2 LQKENI come from the germline V gene. The CDR3 sequence is CASSPRLIGVGGYTEAFF. The CDR3 nucleotides read TGTGCCAGCTCACCACGACTTATTGGGGTAGGGGGATACACTGAAGCTTTCTTT. Combining the CDR3 with reference TRBV18 and TRBJ1-1 gives the whole variable domain NAGVMQNPRHLVRRRGQEARLRCSPMKGHSHVYWYRQLPEEGLKFMVYLQKENIIDESGMPKERFSAEFPKEGPSILRIQQVVRGDSAAYFCASSPRLIGVGGYTEAFFGQGTRLTVV.

This chain uses TRBV14 with TRBJ1-6; 9 nucleotides match TRBD1. The trim removed 4 bases at V and 12 bases at J, leaving 16 bases unmatched. The CDR3 length is 17 residues. Germline-derived CDR1 and CDR2 are SGHDN and FVKESK. The chain's CDR3 is CASSPPDRGQGRLPLHF. Written as DNA, the CDR3 is TGTGCCAGCAGCCCCCCGGACAGGGGACAAGGGAGGTTACCCCTCCACTTT. Full variable domain (outside the CDR3, taken from reference TRBV14 and TRBJ1-6): EAGVTQFPSHSVIEKGQTVTLRCDPISGHDNLYWYRRVMGKEIKFLLHFVKESKQDESGMPNNRFLAERTGGTYSTLKVQPAELEDSGVYFCASSPPDRGQGRLPLHFGNGTRLTVT.

This chain connects TRBV11-1 to TRBJ2-1; D call uncertain. The CDR3 runs to 14 residues. Looked up from germline, CDR1 is SGHAT and CDR2 is FQDESV (reference sequence). Trimming left V 3 bases short and J 5 bases short, with 11 bases between. DNA of the CDR3: TGTGCCAGCAGCTTCAGGAACGGAAACAATGAGCAGTTCTTC. Protein: CASSFRNGNNEQFF.

The chain combines TRBV10-3 with TRBJ1-2; 7 bases agree with TRBD1. CDR1 and CDR2 (germline): ENHRY, SYGVKD. The CDR3 loop spans 14 amino acids. Germline trimming cut 5 bases from V and 9 bases from J; bases unmatched to any gene: 12. This chain's CDR3 is CAISPDRVEESYTF. The CDR3 nucleotides are TGTGCCATCAGTCCCGACAGGGTCGAGGAGAGCTACACCTTC.

This clone was recorded a few times. This chain connects TRBV10-1 to TRBJ2-2; D is unclear. With 10 bases removed from V and 1 base from J, the gap between germline ends came to 13 bases. Germline CDR1 reads WNHNN; CDR2 reads SYGVQD (reference sequence). The CDR3 extends over 14 amino acids. The CDR3 nucleotides are TGCGCCACGTCGGCAGTCGGGAACACCGGGGAGCTGTTTTTT. This encodes CATSAVGNTGELFF.

The chain's CDR3 is CAWSVPGDGYTF. The CDR3 nucleotides are TGTGCCTGGAGTGTTCCCGGGGACGGCTACACCTTC. V and J are TRBV30 and TRBJ1-2; D perhaps matches TRBD1 (5 bases). The germline CDR1 and CDR2 sequences are GTSNPN and SVGIG (reference sequence). Trimming left V 0 bases short and J 8 bases short, with 10 bases between. The CDR3 covers 12 residues.

This clone was seen just once. V is TRBV5-5 and J is TRBJ2-3; perhaps TRBD2 as D (7 bases). Germline lookup yields CDR1 SGHKS and CDR2 YYEKEE (reference sequence). V gave up 0 bases and J gave up 2 bases, with 13 bases separating them. This CDR3 has 16 amino acids. CDR3 coding DNA: TGTGCCAGCAGCTTGGATGGCGGGGGCCTCACAGATACGCAGTATTTT. Its protein product is CASSLDGGGLTDTQYF.

The genes are TRBV28 and TRBJ1-5, with D uncertain. The CDR3 contains 12 residues. Germline V gives CDR1 MDHEN, CDR2 SYDVKM. Trimming removed 3 bases from V and 7 bases from J, with 7 bases in between. The DNA for the CDR3 is TGTGCCAGCAGTTTTGTTGCGCAGCCCCAGCATTTT. Translation: CASSFVAQPQHF.

The rearrangement joins TRBV6-5 to TRBJ2-2; TRBD2 aligns across 12 bases. The V and J ends lost 6 bases and 7 bases, in that order; junction bases with no gene match: 6. CDR1 and CDR2 (germline): MNHEY, SVGAGI. CDR3 size: 15 residues. The CDR3 coding sequence is TGTGCCAGCAGCCTAGCGGGAGGGCGAGGCGGGGAGCTGTTTTTT. Amino acids: CASSLAGGRGGELFF.

The chain recombines TRBV15 with TRBJ2-1, with 9 positions matching TRBD2. Trimming took 0 bases from V and 3 from J; bases not matched to a gene: 9. This CDR3 comprises 18 residues. Germline V gene data show CDR1 as LNHNV and CDR2 as YYDKDF (reference sequence). As DNA, the CDR3 is TGTGCCACCAGCAGAGATGAGCTGGGACTAGCAGTCTACAATGAGCAGTTCTTC. As protein: CATSRDELGLAVYNEQFF.

CDR3 protein: CASSPPGTTYNEQFF. The CDR3 region has the DNA TGTGCCAGCAGCCCCCCGGGGACGACCTACAATGAGCAGTTCTTC. This chain joins TRBV28 and TRBJ2-1; perhaps D is TRBD1 or TRBD2 (5 bases each). V was trimmed by 6 bases and J by 2 bases, leaving 14 bases between them. Germline-derived CDR1 and CDR2 are MDHEN and SYDVKM. The length of the CDR3 is 15 residues.

V and J are TRBV3-1 (or the pseudogene TRBV3-2) and TRBJ1-4; no reliable D call. CDR1 is LGHDT and CDR2 is YNNKEL in the germline V gene (reference sequence). The CDR3 totals 15 residues. The V end was cut by 1 base, the J end by 10 bases, with 16 bases between. The CDR3 loop is CASSQGSHRARKLFF. The DNA for the CDR3 is TGTGCCAGCAGCCAAGGATCCCATAGGGCTCGAAAACTGTTTTTT.

The CDR3 spells CASSDPRDSSYEQYF. The CDR3, as DNA: TGTGCCAGCAGTGACCCCAGGGACAGCTCCTACGAGCAGTACTTC. The chain joins TRBV2 to TRBJ2-7; 7 bases map to TRBD1. The CDR3 extends over 15 amino acids. V was clipped by 3 bases and J by 0 bases; unmatched bases: 5. Looked up from germline, CDR1 is SNHLY and CDR2 is FYNNEI.

This chain uses TRBV11-2 with TRBJ1-5; no definite D call. The CDR3 contains 13 residues. V was cut by 1 base and J by 5 bases, with 6 bases left in between. Looked up from germline, CDR1 is SGHAT and CDR2 is FQNNGV. The CDR3 protein is CASSLVSDQPQHF. The CDR3 DNA sequence: TGTGCCAGCAGCTTAGTTTCGGATCAGCCCCAGCATTTT.

This rearrangement joins TRBV5-1 to TRBJ1-4; TRBD1 agrees at 7 bases. CDR3 length: 16 amino acids. Germline V gene data show CDR1 as SGHRS and CDR2 as YFSETQ. V lost 3 bases to trimming and J lost 6 bases; unmatched junction nucleotides: 11. DNA for the CDR3: TGCGCCAGCAGCTCAACCCGACAGGGAGGATATGAAAAACTGTTTTTT. As protein: CASSSTRQGGYEKLFF.